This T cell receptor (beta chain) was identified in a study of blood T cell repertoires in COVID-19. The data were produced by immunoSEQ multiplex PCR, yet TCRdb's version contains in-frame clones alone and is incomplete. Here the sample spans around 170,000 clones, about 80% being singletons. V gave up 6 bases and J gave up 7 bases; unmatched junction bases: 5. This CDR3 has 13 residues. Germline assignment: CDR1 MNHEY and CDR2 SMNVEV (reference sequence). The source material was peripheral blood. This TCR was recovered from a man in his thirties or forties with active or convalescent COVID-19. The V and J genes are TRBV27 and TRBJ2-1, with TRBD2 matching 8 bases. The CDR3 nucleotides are TGTGCCAGCAGACCAGCGGGAGATAATGAGCAGTTCTTC. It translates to CASRPAGDNEQFF.